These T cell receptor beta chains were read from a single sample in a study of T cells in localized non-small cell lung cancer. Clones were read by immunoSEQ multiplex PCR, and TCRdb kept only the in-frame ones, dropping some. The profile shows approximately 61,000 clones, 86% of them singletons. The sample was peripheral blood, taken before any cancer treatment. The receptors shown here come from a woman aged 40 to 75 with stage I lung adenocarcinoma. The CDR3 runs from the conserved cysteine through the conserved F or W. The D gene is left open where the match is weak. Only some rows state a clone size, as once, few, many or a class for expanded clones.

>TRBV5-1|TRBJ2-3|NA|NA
CASSALDTQYF
TGCGCCAGCAGCGCCCTAGATACGCAGTATTTT
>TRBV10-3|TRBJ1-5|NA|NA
CAISESGGVGNQPQHF
TGTGCCATCAGTGAGTCGGGGGGGGTAGGCAATCAGCCCCAGCATTTT
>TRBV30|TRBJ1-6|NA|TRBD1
CAWSPLDRDNSPLHF
TGTGCCTGGTCGCCCCTAGACAGGGACAATTCACCCCTCCACTTT
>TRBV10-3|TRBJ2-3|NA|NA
CAISGSGDTQYF
TGTGCCATCAGTGGGTCCGGAGATACGCAGTATTTT
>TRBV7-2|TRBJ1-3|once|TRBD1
CASSLGQGGNTIYF
TGTGCCAGCAGCTTAGGACAGGGGGGAAACACCATATATTTT
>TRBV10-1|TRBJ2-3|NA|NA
CASSESIPGRLGITDTQYF
TGCGCCAGCAGTGAGTCGATCCCAGGCCGACTAGGGATCACAGATACGCAGTATTTT
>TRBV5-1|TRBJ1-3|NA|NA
CASRLKADSGNTIYF
TGCGCCAGCAGATTGAAGGCAGACTCTGGAAACACCATATATTTT
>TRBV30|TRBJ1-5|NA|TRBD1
CAWSSGQSQPQHF
TGTGCCTGGAGTTCGGGACAGTCTCAGCCCCAGCATTTT
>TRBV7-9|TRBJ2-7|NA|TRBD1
CASSWDSQSSYEQYF
TGTGCCAGCAGCTGGGACAGCCAGAGCTCCTACGAGCAGTACTTC
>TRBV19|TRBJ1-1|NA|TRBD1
CASSIGQGNTEAFF
TGTGCCAGTAGTATCGGACAGGGGAACACTGAAGCTTTCTTT
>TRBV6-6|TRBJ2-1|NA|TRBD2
CASKRGDNEQFF
TGTGCCAGCAAACGGGGGGACAATGAGCAGTTCTTC
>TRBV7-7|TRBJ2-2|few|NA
CASSEDPSGAAELFF
TGTGCTAGCAGCGAGGACCCCTCAGGGGCCGCGGAGCTGTTTTTT
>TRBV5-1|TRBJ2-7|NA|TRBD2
CASSPGTSYSYEQYF
TGCGCCAGCAGCCCCGGGACTAGCTACTCCTACGAGCAGTACTTC
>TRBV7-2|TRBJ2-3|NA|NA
CASSSGLKRDTQYF
TGTGCCAGCAGCTCCGGACTCAAGCGGGATACGCAGTATTTT
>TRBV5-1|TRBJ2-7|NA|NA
CASSLGHGVSGEQYF
TGCGCCAGCAGCTTGGGACACGGGGTAAGCGGGGAGCAGTACTTC
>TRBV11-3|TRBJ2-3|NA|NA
CASSSGRQDTQYF
TGTGCCAGCAGCTCAGGGAGGCAAGATACGCAGTATTTT
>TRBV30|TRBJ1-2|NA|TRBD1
CAWSVVGGGSNNYGYTF
TGTGCCTGGAGTGTAGTTGGAGGGGGCTCAAATAACTATGGCTACACCTTC
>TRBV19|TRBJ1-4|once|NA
CASSIARDTGRSVEKLFF
TGTGCCAGTAGTATAGCCCGCGACACGGGAAGAAGTGTTGAAAAACTGTTTTTT
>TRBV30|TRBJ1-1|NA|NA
CAWSVGIVNTEAFF
TGTGCCTGGAGTGTGGGAATAGTGAACACTGAAGCTTTCTTT
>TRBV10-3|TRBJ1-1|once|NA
CAISKQGKDTEAFF
TGTGCCATCAGCAAGCAGGGAAAGGACACTGAAGCTTTCTTT
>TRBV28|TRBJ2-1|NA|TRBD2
CASSLLAGGLRNNEQFF
TGTGCCAGCAGTTTACTAGCGGGGGGCCTAAGGAACAATGAGCAGTTCTTC
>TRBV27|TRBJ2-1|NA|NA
CASSFSTAVSLSYNEQFF
TGTGCCAGCAGTTTCTCAACTGCTGTCAGTTTGTCCTACAATGAGCAGTTCTTC
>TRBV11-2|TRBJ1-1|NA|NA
CASSSFTFGLTEAFF
TGTGCCAGCAGCTCCTTTACCTTCGGACTCACTGAAGCTTTCTTT
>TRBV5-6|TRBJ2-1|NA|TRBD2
CASSFGGGAYNEQFF
TGTGCCAGCAGCTTCGGCGGGGGGGCCTACAATGAGCAGTTCTTC
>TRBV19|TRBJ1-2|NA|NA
CASREDRLHPNYGYTF
TGTGCCAGTAGGGAGGACCGATTACACCCTAACTATGGCTACACCTTC
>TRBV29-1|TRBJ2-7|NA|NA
CSVGSSYEQYF
TGCAGCGTGGGATCATCCTACGAGCAGTACTTC
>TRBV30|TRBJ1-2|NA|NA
CAWSLQRANYGYTF
TGTGCCTGGAGTTTACAAAGGGCTAACTATGGCTACACCTTC
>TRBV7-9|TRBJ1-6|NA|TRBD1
CASSVDRDNSPLHF
TGTGCCAGCAGCGTGGACAGGGATAATTCACCCCTCCACTTT
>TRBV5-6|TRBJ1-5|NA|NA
CASSLSGTPLQPQHF
TGTGCCAGCAGCTTGTCCGGGACCCCTCTTCAGCCCCAGCATTTT
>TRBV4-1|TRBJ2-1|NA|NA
CASSQSGTAYNEQFF
TGCGCCAGCAGCCAATCCGGGACTGCTTACAATGAGCAGTTCTTC
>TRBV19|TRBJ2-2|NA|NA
CASSIGSGELFF
TGTGCCAGTAGTATAGGGTCCGGGGAGCTGTTTTTT
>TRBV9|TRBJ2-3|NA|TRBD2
CASSASSGGLEGDTQYF
TGTGCCAGCAGCGCTTCTAGCGGGGGGCTTGAGGGCGATACGCAGTATTTT
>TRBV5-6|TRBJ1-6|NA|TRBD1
CASSPGQSNSPLHF
TGTGCCAGCAGCCCGGGACAGTCGAATTCACCCCTCCACTTT
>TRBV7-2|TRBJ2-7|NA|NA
CASNPGRVEYEQYF
TGTGCCAGCAACCCTGGCCGGGTTGAGTACGAGCAGTACTTC
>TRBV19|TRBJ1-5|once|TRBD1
CASSIDRTGRYHQPQHF
TGTGCCAGTAGTATAGACCGGACAGGGCGTTATCATCAGCCCCAGCATTTT
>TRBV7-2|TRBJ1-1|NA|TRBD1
CASSIWDSTEAFF
TGTGCCAGCAGTATATGGGACAGCACTGAAGCTTTCTTT
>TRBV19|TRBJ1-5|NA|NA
CASSIAGGREPQHF
TGTGCCAGTAGTATAGCCGGGGGCCGGGAGCCCCAGCATTTT
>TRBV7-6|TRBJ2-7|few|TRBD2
CASSLEVRGGEQYF
TGTGCCAGCAGCTTAGAGGTACGCGGGGGCGAGCAGTACTTC
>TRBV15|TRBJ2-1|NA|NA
CATSSYSSYNEQFF
TGTGCCACCAGCAGTTACAGCTCCTACAATGAGCAGTTCTTC
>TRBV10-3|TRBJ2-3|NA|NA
CAISETTSSYTDTQYF
TGTGCCATCAGTGAGACGACTAGTTCCTACACAGATACGCAGTATTTT